This note documents a single T cell receptor beta chain sequence. Its antigen is currently unknown. Germline V gene lookup returns CDR1 SGDLS and CDR2 YYNGEE. V was clipped by 0 bases and J by 4 bases, with 14 bases between them. The CDR3 is made up of 17 amino acids. Sequencing used immunoSEQ multiplex PCR; TCRdb keeps in-frame clones, though not all of them. The data contain 45,000 to 65,000 clones, about 90% of them seen just once; the ten biggest clones take up over 12%. This sample is drawn from a study of T cell responses to AZD1222 COVID-19 vaccine. Regarding the study as a whole: CD4 TCRs associated with vaccination spanned spike, dominating at 160-218 and 743-854.

This TCR was recovered from an adult in good health. The chain recombines TRBV9 with TRBJ2-6, with a possible D match to TRBD1 (6 bases). Sequencing was performed on peripheral blood, taken on day 0 of AZD1222 vaccination. For the CDR3, the DNA is TGTGCCAGCAGCGTAGCCCTACAGGGAGCAGGGGCCAACGTCCTGACTTTC. Translation: CASSVALQGAGANVLTF. Together with reference TRBV9 and TRBJ2-6, the CDR3 gives the full variable domain: DSGVTQTPKHLITATGQRVTLRCSPRSGDLSVYWYQQSLDQGLQFLIQYYNGEERAKGNILERFSAQQFPDLHSELNLSSLELGDSALYFCASSVALQGAGANVLTFGAGSRLTVL.